What follows describes a single T cell receptor beta chain. Using its own MiXCR run on the 5' RACE reads, TCRdb lists one record per CDR3 protein. The table has fewer than 25,000 distinct CDR3 sequences, 8.5% to 12% seen once. The record originates from a study of neurological immune-mediated disorders. Germline V gene data show CDR1 as DFQATT and CDR2 as SNEGSKA (reference sequence). The CDR3 loop spans 15 amino acids. V was pared by 6 bases and J by 0 bases, with 15 bases between. Source material: PBMCs. The V call is TRBV20-1, the J call TRBJ2-1, with a tentative D call TRBD1 (6 bases). The clonotype originates from a woman aged 60-75 years with HTLV-1-associated myelopathy (HAM/TSP). DNA for the CDR3: TGCAGTGCCCAAGACAGGCTTAGCTCCTACAATGAGCAGTTCTTC. Translating gives CSAQDRLSSYNEQFF.